The 25 T cell receptor beta chains below were found in one sample sequenced in a study of T cell responses to AZD1222 COVID-19 vaccine. Assay: immunoSEQ multiplex PCR; the TCRdb copy retains only in-frame clones and omits some. The sample yields roughly 120,000 clones, more than 70% seen once. This specimen consisted of peripheral blood, obtained 28 days after the second AZD1222 dose. These receptors originate from an adult who received the AZD1222 COVID-19 vaccine.

V usage is TRBV28 and J usage is TRBJ1-2; no firm D call. V was pared by 5 bases and J by 4 bases, with 14 bases between. This CDR3 is 14 amino acids long. Germline V gene sequence: CDR1 MDHEN, CDR2 SYDVKM. CDR3 protein: CASSRRLRGYGYTF. CDR3 in DNA: TGTGCCAGCAGTCGAAGACTACGGGGCTATGGCTACACCTTC.

The chain joins TRBV2 to TRBJ2-2, with 7 bases fitting TRBD2. V lost 1 base to trimming and J lost 3 bases; unmatched junction nucleotides: 8. The germline V gene encodes CDR1 SNHLY and CDR2 FYNNEI. The CDR3 has 17 residues. The CDR3 loop is CASSEGSLAEYTGELFF. The CDR3 nucleotides are TGTGCCAGCAGTGAAGGTAGTCTAGCGGAGTACACCGGGGAGCTGTTTTTT. Looking up the rest from reference TRBV2 and TRBJ2-2 gives the full variable domain: EPEVTQTPSHQVTQMGQEVILRCVPISNHLYFYWYRQILGQKVEFLVSFYNNEISEKSEIFDDQFSVERPDGSNFTLKIRSTKLEDSAMYFCASSEGSLAEYTGELFFGEGSRLTVL.

This chain links TRBV5-4 with TRBJ1-1, with 7 bases matching TRBD1. The CDR3 length is 14 residues. Germline V gives CDR1 SGHNT, CDR2 YYREEE (reference sequence). V lost 0 bases and J lost 5; bases outside the gene matches: 4. DNA for the CDR3: TGTGCCAGCAGCTTGGGGGCCAGGGGGACTGAAGCTTTCTTT. This encodes CASSLGARGTEAFF.

The chain joins TRBV27 to TRBJ2-1; TRBD2 is a possible D gene (6 bases). Per germline, CDR1 MNHEY and CDR2 SMNVEV (reference sequence). V dropped 2 bases and J dropped 0 bases, with 11 bases sitting between them. This CDR3 has 16 amino acids. The CDR3 sequence is CASSLMGGGSYNEQFF. The CDR3 DNA follows: TGTGCCAGCAGTTTAATGGGGGGTGGCTCCTACAATGAGCAGTTCTTC.

The V gene is TRBV4-1, the J gene TRBJ2-7, with D uncertain. Germline CDR1 and CDR2: MGHRA and YSYEKL. This CDR3 has 14 amino acids. V was pared by 5 bases and J by 2 bases, with 13 bases between. CDR3 in amino acids: CASSSELPPYEQYF. The CDR3 region has the DNA TGCGCCAGCAGCTCTGAACTGCCACCCTACGAGCAGTACTTC.

This clone was found a few times. The chain uses TRBV3-1 (or the pseudogene TRBV3-2) and TRBJ1-1, with D possibly being TRBD1 (6 bases). Trimming removed 1 base from V and 10 bases from J, with 10 bases in between. The CDR3 has 12 amino acids. CDR1 is LGHDT and CDR2 is YNNKEL in the germline V gene (reference sequence). CDR3 in DNA: TGTGCCAGCAGCCAAGGGGGGGGCTTAGCTTTCTTT. Its translation: CASSQGGGLAFF.

This clone was seen many times. V usage is TRBV4-2 and J usage is TRBJ1-2; possibly TRBD1 for D (6 bases). In germline, CDR1 is LGHNA, CDR2 YNFKEQ. Deletions cut 0 bases from V and 4 bases from J, with 15 bases between. The CDR3 loop spans 16 amino acids. CDR3 sequence (DNA): TGTGCCAGCAGCCAAGAGGGGGGGGGCAGAGTCTATGGCTACACCTTC. Translation gives CASSQEGGGRVYGYTF.

This rearrangement joins TRBV5-1 to TRBJ2-6; D is ambiguous. V was pared by 2 bases and J by 2 bases, with 5 bases between. The germline gives CDR1 SGHRS, CDR2 YFSETQ. CDR3 size: 14 residues. The CDR3 DNA reads TGCGCCAGCAGCTTCCGAGCTGGGGCCAACGTCCTGACTTTC. It yields the protein CASSFRAGANVLTF. Together with reference TRBV5-1 and TRBJ2-6, the CDR3 gives the full variable domain: KAGVTQTPRYLIKTRGQQVTLSCSPISGHRSVSWYQQTPGQGLQFLFEYFSETQRNKGNFPGRFSGRQFSNSRSEMNVSTLELGDSALYLCASSFRAGANVLTFGAGSRLTVL.

This clone was found once. The chain couples TRBV28 to TRBJ2-4, with a weak D call TRBD2 (6 bases). Germline V lookup: CDR1 MDHEN, CDR2 SYDVKM. The V end lost 7 bases, the J end lost 6 bases, and 16 bases lay between the germline ends. The CDR3 is 14 residues long. The CDR3 nucleotides are TGTGCCAGCACCGTGAGGAGGGGTGGAAACATTCAGTACTTC. Its protein product is CASTVRRGGNIQYF.

This chain's CDR3 is CAWRLAGAHNEQFF. CDR3 bases: TGTGCCTGGAGATTAGCGGGAGCTCACAATGAGCAGTTCTTC. This rearrangement joins TRBV30 to TRBJ2-1, with 9 bases that match TRBD2. Looked up from germline, CDR1 is GTSNPN and CDR2 is SVGIG (reference sequence). J was trimmed by 5 bases and V by 3 bases; bases with no gene match: 5. The CDR3 length is 14 residues.

This clone was counted once. The chain is built from TRBV2 and TRBJ2-7, with D perhaps matching TRBD1 (6 bases). Looked up from germline, CDR1 is SNHLY and CDR2 is FYNNEI. The V end was cut by 9 bases, the J end by 2 bases, with 11 bases between. CDR3 length: 12 residues. The CDR3: CARSTGTYEQYF. The CDR3 region has the DNA TGTGCCAGAAGCACAGGGACCTACGAGCAGTACTTC.

V and J are TRBV4-1 and TRBJ1-2; 7 bases map to TRBD1. The V segment lost 4 bases and the J segment 4 bases; nucleotides outside the gene matches: 9. CDR1 and CDR2 (germline): MGHRA, YSYEKL. The CDR3 is 15 amino acids. The CDR3 here is CASSRAGDSFYGYTF. The CDR3 bases are TGCGCCAGCAGCCGAGCCGGGGACAGCTTCTATGGCTACACCTTC.

This clone was picked up a small number of times. The chain joins TRBV2 to TRBJ1-5, with 7 bases matching TRBD1. The CDR3 is 15 amino acids. Germline V gives CDR1 SNHLY, CDR2 FYNNEI. Trimming at V came to 0 bases and at J to 3 bases, leaving 2 bases not matched to a gene. The CDR3 here is CASSEAGQHNQPQHF. In DNA, the CDR3 is TGTGCCAGCAGTGAAGCGGGACAGCACAATCAGCCCCAGCATTTT. The variable domain in full, completed from reference TRBV2 and TRBJ1-5, reads EPEVTQTPSHQVTQMGQEVILRCVPISNHLYFYWYRQILGQKVEFLVSFYNNEISEKSEIFDDQFSVERPDGSNFTLKIRSTKLEDSAMYFCASSEAGQHNQPQHFGDGTRLSIL.

The chain has TRBV7-2 and TRBJ1-6; 7 positions agree with TRBD1. This CDR3 spans 15 amino acids. Trimming cost V 4 bases and J 3 bases; bases outside gene matches: 3. In germline, CDR1 is SGHTA, CDR2 FQGNSA. The CDR3 is CASSSGQLYNSPLHF. The CDR3 nucleotides read TGTGCCAGCAGCTCGGGACAGCTCTATAATTCACCCCTCCACTTT.

The chain is built from TRBV5-1 and TRBJ2-6; 9 bases are a match to TRBD1. CDR3 length equals 18 residues. Germline trimming cut 2 bases from V and 0 bases from J; bases unmatched to any gene: 6. The germline V gene has CDR1 SGHRS and CDR2 YFSETQ. Here the CDR3 reads CASSFRTGDHSGANVLTF. The CDR3 DNA sequence: TGCGCCAGCAGCTTCAGGACAGGGGACCACTCTGGGGCCAACGTCCTGACTTTC.

This rearrangement joins TRBV5-6 to TRBJ1-5, with 7 positions matching TRBD1. This CDR3 is 14 amino acids long. After removal of 4 bases from V and 7 bases from J, the junction contained 8 bases not matched to a gene. Germline V gene sequence: CDR1 SGHDT, CDR2 YYEEEE. The CDR3 DNA is TGTGCCAGCAGCCCCGGACAGGTTGAACAGCCCCAGCATTTT. This translates into CASSPGQVEQPQHF.

This clone has just one count. The chain joins TRBV19 to TRBJ2-5; 7 bases are a match to TRBD1. The junction had 16 bases not matched to a gene; V was cut back by 5 bases and J by 7 bases. Germline-derived CDR1 and CDR2 are LNHDA and SQIVND (reference sequence). The CDR3 runs to 16 residues. This chain's CDR3 is CASSLQGDGPGGTQYF. The CDR3 region has the DNA TGTGCCAGTAGTTTACAGGGAGACGGCCCAGGGGGGACCCAGTACTTC.

The rearrangement links TRBV28 to TRBJ1-2; no definite D call. Germline V gives CDR1 MDHEN, CDR2 SYDVKM. This CDR3 comprises 11 residues. Trimming left V 3 bases short and J 7 bases short, with 6 bases between. CDR3 DNA: TGTGCCAGCAGTTTTGAGGGTGGCTACACCTTC. This codes for CASSFEGGYTF.

The chain recombines TRBV27 with TRBJ2-1; TRBD1 aligns across 7 bases. Germline CDR1 MNHEY, CDR2 SMNVEV (reference sequence). V shed 5 bases and J 10 bases; nucleotides not matched to a gene: 8. The CDR3 spans 13 residues. In DNA form, the CDR3 reads TGTGCCAGCAGTATCAACAGGGGCGGGGAGCAGTTCTTC. As protein: CASSINRGGEQFF.

The chain joins TRBV4-2 to TRBJ1-1; 8 bases line up with TRBD1. J gave up 5 bases and V 1 base, and 3 bases lay outside the gene matches. The CDR3 has 14 amino acids. CDR1 is LGHNA, CDR2 YNFKEQ, per germline. The CDR3 spells CASSQARGQTEAFF. The DNA of the CDR3 is TGTGCCAGCAGCCAAGCCAGGGGGCAGACTGAAGCTTTCTTT.

This clone came up once. The V gene is TRBV10-3, the J gene TRBJ1-2, with D unresolved. With 4 bases removed from V and 8 bases from J, the gap between germline ends came to 20 bases. The CDR3 runs to 15 residues. CDR1 and CDR2 (germline): ENHRY, SYGVKD. CDR3 sequence: CAISGGEEIIIGYTF. CDR3 coding DNA: TGTGCCATCAGTGGAGGCGAGGAGATAATTATCGGCTACACCTTC.

The chain links TRBV5-1 to TRBJ1-6, with D unresolved. The CDR3 runs 18 residues. Per germline, CDR1 SGHRS and CDR2 YFSETQ. V was cut by 6 bases and J by 0 bases, with 19 bases left in between. This chain's CDR3 is CASTRSGIFSSYNSPLHF. In nucleotides, the CDR3 is TGCGCCAGCACCAGATCCGGGATTTTTAGCTCCTATAATTCACCCCTCCACTTT.

This chain links TRBV2 with TRBJ2-1, with D possibly TRBD2 on 6 matching bases. The V gene's germline CDR1 is SNHLY and CDR2 FYNNEI. This CDR3 is 14 amino acids long. V lost 8 bases and J 2 bases, leaving 13 bases between the germline ends. In DNA, the CDR3 is TGTGCCAGCGAGGCGGGATTTACCTACAATGAGCAGTTCTTC. This sequence encodes CASEAGFTYNEQFF.

With respect to this clone: One junction end does not reproduce the germline sequence, and a read error may be involved. The chain combines TRBV2 with TRBJ2-7; D uncertain. This CDR3 contains 15 residues. Germline CDR1 SNHLY, CDR2 FYNNEI. CDR3 protein: CASREGDRIAYEQYF. The CDR3 nucleotides read TGTGCCAGCAGAGAAGGAGACCGAATAGCCTACGAGCAGTACTTC.

This sequence joins TRBV7-2 and TRBJ1-6; the match to TRBD1 covers 11 bases. Germline assignment: CDR1 SGHTA and CDR2 FQGNSA. V was pared by 2 bases and J by 8 bases, with 2 bases of the junction left unmatched. The CDR3 is 15 residues long. CDR3 residues: CASSLRGQGDSPLHF. CDR3 in DNA: TGTGCCAGCAGCTTACGGGGACAGGGGGATTCACCCCTCCACTTT.